Included here is one T cell receptor beta chain sequence, with context. Its antigen is still unknown. The entry originates in a study of cytomegalovirus exposure and HLA in healthy donors. Overall study results and limits: The study found most TCR sequences rare, yet found some public TCRs in many donors. In a later analysis, HLA-C alleles had the fewest associated TCRs, DRB1 alleles the most.

The CDR3 covers 15 residues. Trimming removed 5 bases at V and 2 bases at J, with 17 bases between. The V gene's germline CDR1 is SGHDT and CDR2 YYEEEE. Researchers ran the PCR with 60 Vbeta and 13 Jbeta primers. Method: immunoSEQ multiplex PCR; TCRdb's copy keeps in-frame clones and lacks some. The sample contains 150,000 to 200,000 clones, approximately 77% of which appear only once. The rearrangement uses TRBV5-6 and TRBJ2-7, with a tentative D call TRBD1 (6 bases). The receptor comes from a man aged 50-60 years in good health and CMV-seropositive. What was sequenced was PBMCs. The CDR3 sequence: CASSSWGPSPYEQYF. CDR3 DNA sequence: TGTGCCAGCAGTAGCTGGGGGCCATCGCCCTACGAGCAGTACTTC. The full variable domain, completed using reference TRBV5-6 and TRBJ2-7, is DAGVTQSPTHLIKTRGQQVTLRCSPKSGHDTVSWYQQALGQGPQFIFQYYEEEERQRGNFPDRFSGHQFPNYSSELNVNALLLGDSALYLCASSSWGPSPYEQYFGPGTRLTVT.